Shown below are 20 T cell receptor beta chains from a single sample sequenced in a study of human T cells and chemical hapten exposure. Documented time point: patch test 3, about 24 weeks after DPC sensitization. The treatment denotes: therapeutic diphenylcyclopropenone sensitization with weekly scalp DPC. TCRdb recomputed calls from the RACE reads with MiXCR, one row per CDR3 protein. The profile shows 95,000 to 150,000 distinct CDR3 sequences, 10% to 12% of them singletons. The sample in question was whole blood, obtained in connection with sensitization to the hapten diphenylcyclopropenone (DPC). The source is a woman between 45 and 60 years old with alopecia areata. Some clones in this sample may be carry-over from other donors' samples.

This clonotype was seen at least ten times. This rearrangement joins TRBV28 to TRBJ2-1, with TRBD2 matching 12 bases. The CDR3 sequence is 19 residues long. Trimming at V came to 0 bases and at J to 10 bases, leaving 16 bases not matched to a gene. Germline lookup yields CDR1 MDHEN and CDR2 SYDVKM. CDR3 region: CASSLWDRVTSGGSREQFF. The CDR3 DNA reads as TGTGCCAGCAGTTTATGGGACAGGGTGACTAGCGGGGGCTCAAGGGAGCAGTTCTTC.

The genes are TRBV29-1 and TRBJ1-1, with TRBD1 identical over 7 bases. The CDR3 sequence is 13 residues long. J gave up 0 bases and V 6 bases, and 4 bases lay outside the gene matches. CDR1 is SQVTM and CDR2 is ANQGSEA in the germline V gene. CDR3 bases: TGCAGCGTGATGGGACAGATGAACACTGAAGCTTTCTTT. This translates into CSVMGQMNTEAFF.

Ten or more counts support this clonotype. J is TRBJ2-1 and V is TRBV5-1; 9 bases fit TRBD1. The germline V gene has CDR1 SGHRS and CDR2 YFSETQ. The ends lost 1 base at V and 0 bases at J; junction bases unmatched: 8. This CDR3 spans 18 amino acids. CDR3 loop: CASSLILGTGSSYNEQFF. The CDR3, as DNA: TGCGCCAGCAGCTTGATCCTCGGGACAGGGAGCTCCTACAATGAGCAGTTCTTC.

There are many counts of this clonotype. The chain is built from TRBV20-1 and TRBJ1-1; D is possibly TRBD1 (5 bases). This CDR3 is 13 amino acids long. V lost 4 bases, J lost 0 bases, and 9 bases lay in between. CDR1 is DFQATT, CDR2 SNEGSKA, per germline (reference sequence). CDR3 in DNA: TGCAGTGCTATACGACAGCTGAACACTGAAGCTTTCTTT. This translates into CSAIRQLNTEAFF.

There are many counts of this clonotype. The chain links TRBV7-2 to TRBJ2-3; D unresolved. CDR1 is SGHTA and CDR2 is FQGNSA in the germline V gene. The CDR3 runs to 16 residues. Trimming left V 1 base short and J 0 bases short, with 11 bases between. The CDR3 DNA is TGTGCCAGCAGCTTAGGGTGGAACCCGAGCACAGATACGCAGTATTTT. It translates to CASSLGWNPSTDTQYF.

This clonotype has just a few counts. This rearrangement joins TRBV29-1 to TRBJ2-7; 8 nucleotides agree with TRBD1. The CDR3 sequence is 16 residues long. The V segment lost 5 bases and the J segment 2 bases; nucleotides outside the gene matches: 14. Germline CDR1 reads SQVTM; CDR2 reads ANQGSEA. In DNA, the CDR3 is TGCAGCGTTTTCTCTCCGGGGACAGGCTTTACCTACGAGCAGTACTTC. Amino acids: CSVFSPGTGFTYEQYF.

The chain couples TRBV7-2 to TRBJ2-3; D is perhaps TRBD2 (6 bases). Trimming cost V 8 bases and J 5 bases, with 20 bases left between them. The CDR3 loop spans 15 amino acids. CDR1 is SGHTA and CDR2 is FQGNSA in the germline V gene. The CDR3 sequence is CASVSSGRAGDTQYF. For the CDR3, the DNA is TGTGCCAGCGTTAGCTCCGGAAGAGCGGGAGATACGCAGTATTTT.

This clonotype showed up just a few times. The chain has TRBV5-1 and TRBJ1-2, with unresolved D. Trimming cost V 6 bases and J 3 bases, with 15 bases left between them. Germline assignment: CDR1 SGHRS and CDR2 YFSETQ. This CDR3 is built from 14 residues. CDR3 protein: CASTPGPGDYGYTF. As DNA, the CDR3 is TGCGCCAGCACCCCCGGCCCTGGGGACTATGGCTACACCTTC.

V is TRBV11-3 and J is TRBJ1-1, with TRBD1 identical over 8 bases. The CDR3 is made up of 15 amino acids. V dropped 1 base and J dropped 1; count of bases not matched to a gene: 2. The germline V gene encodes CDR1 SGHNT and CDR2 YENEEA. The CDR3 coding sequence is TGTGCCAGCAGCTTAGGACAGGGGTCGAACACTGAAGCTTTCTTT. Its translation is CASSLGQGSNTEAFF.

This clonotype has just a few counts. CDR3 loop: CASSQVPRGVTDTQYF. CDR3 nucleotide sequence: TGCGCCAGCAGCCAAGTGCCGCGGGGGGTCACAGATACGCAGTATTTT. The chain recombines TRBV4-1 with TRBJ2-3; 8 positions agree with TRBD2. Per germline, CDR1 MGHRA and CDR2 YSYEKL. J gave up 2 bases and V 1 base, and 5 bases lay outside the gene matches. The CDR3 spans 16 residues.

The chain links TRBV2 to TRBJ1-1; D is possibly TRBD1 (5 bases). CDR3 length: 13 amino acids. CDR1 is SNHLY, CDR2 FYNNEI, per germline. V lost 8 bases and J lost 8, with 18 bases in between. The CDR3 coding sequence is TGTGCCAGCGGGGGGACGGCCGGGGACGAAGCTTTCTTT. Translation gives CASGGTAGDEAFF.

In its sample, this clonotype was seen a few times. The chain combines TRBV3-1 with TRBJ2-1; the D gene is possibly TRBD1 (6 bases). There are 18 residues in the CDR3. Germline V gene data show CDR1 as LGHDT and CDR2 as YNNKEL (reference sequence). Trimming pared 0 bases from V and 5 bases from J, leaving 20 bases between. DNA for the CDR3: TGTGCCAGCAGCCAAGATTTCCCGGACAGTCTGGACAACAATGAGCAGTTCTTC. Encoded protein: CASSQDFPDSLDNNEQFF.

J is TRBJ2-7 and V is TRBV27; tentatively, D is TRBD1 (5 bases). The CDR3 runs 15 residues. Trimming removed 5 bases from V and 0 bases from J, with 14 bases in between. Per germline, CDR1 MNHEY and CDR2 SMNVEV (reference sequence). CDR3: CASSETGASSYEQYF. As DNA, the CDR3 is TGTGCCAGCAGTGAAACAGGTGCAAGCTCCTACGAGCAGTACTTC.

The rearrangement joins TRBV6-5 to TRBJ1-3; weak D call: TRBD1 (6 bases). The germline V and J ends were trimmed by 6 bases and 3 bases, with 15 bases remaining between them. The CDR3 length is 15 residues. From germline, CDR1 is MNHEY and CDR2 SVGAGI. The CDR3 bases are TGTGCCAGCAGCAGGAGTGGGGGCGATGGAAACACCATATATTTT. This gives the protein CASSRSGGDGNTIYF.

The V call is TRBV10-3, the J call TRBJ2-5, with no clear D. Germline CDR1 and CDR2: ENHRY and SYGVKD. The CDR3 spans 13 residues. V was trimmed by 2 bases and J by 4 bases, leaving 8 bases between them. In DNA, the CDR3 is TGTGCCATCAGTGAGGGGGTCGGAGAGACCCAGTACTTC. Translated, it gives CAISEGVGETQYF.

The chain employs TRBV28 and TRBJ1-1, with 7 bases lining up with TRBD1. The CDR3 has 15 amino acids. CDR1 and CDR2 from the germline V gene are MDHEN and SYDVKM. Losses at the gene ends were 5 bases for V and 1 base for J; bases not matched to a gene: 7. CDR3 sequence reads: CASSPGTVENTEAFF. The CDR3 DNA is TGTGCCAGCAGTCCGGGGACAGTTGAGAACACTGAAGCTTTCTTT.

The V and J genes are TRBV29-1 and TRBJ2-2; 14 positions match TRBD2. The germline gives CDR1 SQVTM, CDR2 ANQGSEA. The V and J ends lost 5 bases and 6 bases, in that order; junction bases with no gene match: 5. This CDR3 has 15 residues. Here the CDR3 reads CSVSGLAGEPGELFF. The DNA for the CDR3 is TGCAGCGTTTCGGGACTAGCGGGAGAGCCCGGGGAGCTGTTTTTT.

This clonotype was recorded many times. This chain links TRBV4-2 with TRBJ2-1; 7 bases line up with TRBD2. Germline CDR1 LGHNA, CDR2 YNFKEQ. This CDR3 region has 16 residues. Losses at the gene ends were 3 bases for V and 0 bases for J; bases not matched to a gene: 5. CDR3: CASSQDERGSYNEQFF. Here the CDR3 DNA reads TGTGCCAGCAGCCAGGACGAGCGGGGCTCCTACAATGAGCAGTTCTTC.

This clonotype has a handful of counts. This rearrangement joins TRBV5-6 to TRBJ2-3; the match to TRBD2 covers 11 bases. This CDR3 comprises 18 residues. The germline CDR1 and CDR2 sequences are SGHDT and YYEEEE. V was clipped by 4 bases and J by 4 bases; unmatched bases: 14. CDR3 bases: TGTGCCAGCAGCCTGTGGGGGAAGACTAGCGGGGACTCAGATACGCAGTATTTT. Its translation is CASSLWGKTSGDSDTQYF.

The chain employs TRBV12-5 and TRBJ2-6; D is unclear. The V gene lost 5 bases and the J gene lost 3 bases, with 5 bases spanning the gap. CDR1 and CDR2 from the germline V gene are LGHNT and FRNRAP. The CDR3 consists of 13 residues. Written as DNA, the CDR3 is TGTGCTAGTGGTCCCGGTGGGGCCAACGTCCTGACTTTC. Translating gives CASGPGGANVLTF.